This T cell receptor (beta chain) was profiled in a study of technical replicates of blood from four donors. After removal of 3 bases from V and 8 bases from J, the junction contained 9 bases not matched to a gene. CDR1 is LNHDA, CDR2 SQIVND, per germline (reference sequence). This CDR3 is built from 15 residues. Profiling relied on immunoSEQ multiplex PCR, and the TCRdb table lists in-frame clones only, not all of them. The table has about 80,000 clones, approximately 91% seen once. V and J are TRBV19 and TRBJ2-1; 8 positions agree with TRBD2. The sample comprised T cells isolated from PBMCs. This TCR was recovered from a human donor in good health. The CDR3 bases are TGTGCCAGTAGTATTTCAAGCGGGAGTTCCCATGAGCAGTTCTTC. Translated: CASSISSGSSHEQFF.